This record covers a single T cell receptor (beta chain). Its binding antigen is unknown. No qualities accompany the bases; no much larger clone lies one base away. Preparation of the library involved the immunoSEQ multiplex PCR assay. Imported from immuneACCESS, the table was reduced by TCRdb to in-frame sequences with V and J called. These copies leave out some clones; in studies compared against another copy, an unresolved V gene accounts for under half, and the cause of the remainder is not known. This sample has 25,000 or so clones in its table, and approximately 90% of those were observed once. Together, the top ten hold roughly 8.9% of the sample. Between the V and J ends, shortened by 6 bases and 3 bases respectively, the junction contains 9 bases. Measured from the cysteine to the phenylalanine, the CDR3 is 12 residues long. Only CDR3 DNA remains: 36 bases, in frame from the first base. The CDR1 and CDR2 encoded by the germline V gene are WSHSY and SAAADI.

The sample's treatment or condition label, in plain terms: preoperative locoregional IRX-2 cytokine immunotherapy. The samples were obtained from a phase Ib study in which preoperative, locoregional IRX-2 cytokine immunotherapy intended to prime immune responses was tested. The donors were early-stage breast cancer patients who were given IRX-2 prior to surgery. This entry belongs to a study of preoperative IRX-2 immunotherapy in early breast cancer (dated by TCRdb to between 2018 and 2020). The sequence is built from TRBV10-2 and TRBJ2-7, with no reliable assignment of the D segment. Sequenced here: tumor tissue, sampled after IRX-2 immunotherapy. The clonotype comes from a human donor with breast cancer. The CDR3 protein sequence reads: CASRGLLYEQYF. In nucleotide form, the sequence is TGCGCCAGCAGGGGCTTGCTCTACGAGCAGTACTTC.